This T cell receptor (beta chain) came from a study of beta chain features in type 1 diabetes. Study conclusions and caveats: When Type 1 diabetes patients were examined, their TCRB CDR3s proved moderately but significantly shorter in all four CD4+ subsets. PCR may have favored shorter templates equally in patients and controls.

This clone has only a few counts. As yet, its antigen is unknown. A sort by CD45RO/CCR7/CD25/CD127/CD95/CD27 yielded CD4+ naive, central memory, regulatory and stem cell-like memory cells. Trimming took 10 bases from V and 2 from J; bases not matched to a gene: 11. Looked up from germline, CDR1 is SGHVS and CDR2 is FNYEAQ. This CDR3 comprises 15 residues. As every portion of the isolated RNA was reverse transcribed, the sequencing read expressed TCRB transcripts. Data came from immunoSEQ multiplex PCR; TCRdb stores just in-frame clones and leaves some out. The table includes 130,000 or so clones, over 8% detected once.

The rearrangement uses TRBV7-6 and TRBJ2-5; 9 bases map to TRBD1. Sequencing used central memory CD4+ T cells from blood. The origin of this receptor is a woman between 35 and 50 years old in good health. The CDR3 nucleotides read TGTGCCACTTTCCCCGGGACAGGGTTTCAAGAGACCCAGTACTTC. Translating gives CATFPGTGFQETQYF.